The clone carrying this TCR beta chain has just a few counts. Individuals who donated were healthy Caucasians from Russia aged about 6 to 100. Drawn from each donor were around 10 milliliters of peripheral blood. Trimming cost V 0 bases and J 5 bases, with 13 bases left between them. This CDR3 is built from 15 residues. Looked up from germline, CDR1 is LNHNV and CDR2 is YYDKDF (reference sequence). This sample is part of a study of blood T cells in healthy people across ages. A second PCR, run for about 6 to 11 cycles, used a sample-barcoded 5' primer plus a J-beta primer mix. TCRdb itself ran the 5' RACE reads through MiXCR, one entry per CDR3 protein. The table includes about 560,000 distinct CDR3 sequences, 27% detected once. This sample also belongs to another study, concerning T cells of mothers and their children. That work contributes: Thymic selection, a shaping force on TCR recombination output, acts similarly in related and unrelated pairs.

The receptor's source is a boy aged 2-15 years in good health. The sequenced sample consisted of blood. This chain uses TRBV15 with TRBJ2-5, with D perhaps being TRBD1 or TRBD2 (5 bases each). The CDR3: CATSRDVGGFETQYF. The CDR3 DNA reads as TGTGCCACCAGCAGAGACGTTGGGGGATTTGAGACCCAGTACTTC.